This T cell receptor (beta chain) was identified during a study of tumor-infiltrating lymphocytes in localized non-small cell lung cancer. Background on the study: Several tumor histologies, both smoking statuses, and some post-neoadjuvant chemotherapy samples were included. Tumor tissue and non-adjacent uninvolved lung came from each patient.

Assay: immunoSEQ multiplex PCR; the TCRdb copy retains only in-frame clones and omits some. The sample contains some 22,000 clones, roughly 63% of which appear only once. Turning to this clone: Its antigen is still unknown.

J was trimmed by 8 bases and V by 5 bases; bases with no gene match: 8. This CDR3 contains 13 residues. In germline, CDR1 is SGHTA, CDR2 FQGTGA. The study, taken as a whole, reports: Available tissue quantity limited TCR sequencing to a patient subset. T-cell fraction did not differ between immunotypes IM1 and IM2.

The clonotype originates from a human donor with non-small cell lung cancer. The chain employs TRBV7-3 and TRBJ1-1; 7 nucleotides align to TRBD1. The sequenced sample was lung tumor tissue. CDR3 residues: CASSQGGRSEAFF. CDR3 nucleotide sequence: TGTGCCAGCAGCCAAGGGGGCCGCAGCGAAGCTTTCTTT.